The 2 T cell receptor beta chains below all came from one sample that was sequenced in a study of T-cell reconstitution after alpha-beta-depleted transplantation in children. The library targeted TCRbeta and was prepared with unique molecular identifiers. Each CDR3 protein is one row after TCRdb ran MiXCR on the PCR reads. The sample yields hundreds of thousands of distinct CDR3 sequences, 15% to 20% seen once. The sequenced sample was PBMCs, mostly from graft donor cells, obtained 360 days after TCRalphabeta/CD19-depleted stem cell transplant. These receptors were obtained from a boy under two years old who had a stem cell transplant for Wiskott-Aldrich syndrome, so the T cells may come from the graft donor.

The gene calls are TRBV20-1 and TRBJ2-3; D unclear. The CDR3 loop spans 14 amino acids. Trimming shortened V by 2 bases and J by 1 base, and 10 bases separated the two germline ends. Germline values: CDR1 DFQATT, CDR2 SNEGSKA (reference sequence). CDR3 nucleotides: TGCAGTGCTAGACAGGTTCGGGGCACAGATACGCAGTATTTT. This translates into CSARQVRGTDTQYF.

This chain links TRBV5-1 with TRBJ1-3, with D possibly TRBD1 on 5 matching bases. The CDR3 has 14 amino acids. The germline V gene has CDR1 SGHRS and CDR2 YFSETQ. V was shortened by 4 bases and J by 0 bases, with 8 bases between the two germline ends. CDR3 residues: CASSGGLSGNTIYF. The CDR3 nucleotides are TGCGCCAGCAGCGGGGGACTCTCTGGAAACACCATATATTTT.